The subject of this entry is one T cell receptor (beta chain). Its cognate antigen is unknown. Here immunoSEQ multiplex PCR was the method, and the copy in TCRdb shows in-frame clones only, minus some. This repertoire shows some 54,000 clones, roughly 94% found once; its top ten account for 2.5% to 3.5%. Germline values: CDR1 LGHNA, CDR2 YSLEER. This CDR3 is 15 amino acids long. Trimming left V 1 base short and J 3 bases short, with 12 bases between. The related graft donor's blood sample was taken on the day of bone marrow donation. The data originate from a study of T cells after posttransplantation cyclophosphamide. Study-wide results and caveats: Later post-transplant blood repertoires were often dominated by donor CD8+ memory clones. Tissue-infiltrating T cells from skin or gut overlapped little with blood T cells.

This TCR was recovered from a woman aged 25 to 39 in good health and a related stem cell transplant donor. This chain connects TRBV4-3 to TRBJ1-2; D remains ambiguous. What was sequenced was PBMCs. The CDR3 is CASSQVFMAHYGYTF. In DNA form, the CDR3 reads TGCGCCAGCAGCCAAGTTTTCATGGCACACTATGGCTACACCTTC.